The sequence of this T cell receptor beta chain was determined in a study of beta chain features in type 1 diabetes. The study's findings and limits: Fewer junction insertions and more nucleotide deletions appeared in type 1 diabetes patients. High-TCR-expressing cells could be over-represented by cDNA sequencing.

The CDR3 is made up of 20 amino acids. Germline V gene lookup returns CDR1 SGHDN and CDR2 FVKESK. The ends were cut back, 1 base at V and 6 bases at J, with 30 bases in the middle. Comments on this clone: Its antigen remains unknown.

There was one heparinised blood draw per donor, averaging approximately 120 mL. Expressed TCRB transcripts were sequenced because the isolated RNA had all been reverse transcribed beforehand. Assay: immunoSEQ multiplex PCR; the TCRdb copy retains only in-frame clones and omits some. The data hold under 350,000 clones, with roughly 8% observed a single time. This clonotype was obtained from a woman aged 18-29 years in good health. Sequenced: central memory CD4+ T cells from blood. The chain couples TRBV14 to TRBJ1-2, with D tentatively TRBD1 (5 bases). The CDR3: CASSQVDSKRSAGASDGYTF. CDR3 nucleotide sequence: TGTGCCAGCAGCCAAGTTGATAGTAAAAGATCCGCTGGGGCTTCTGATGGCTACACCTTC.